The 8 T cell receptor beta chains below come from one sample, sequenced in a study of ipilimumab plus nivolumab after autologous stem cell transplantation. TCRdb's copy holds only in-frame clones and misses some; the assay was immunoSEQ multiplex PCR. This table holds roughly 20,000 clones, 77% found once. The sequencing here drew on PBMCs, taken in a trial of ipilimumab plus nivolumab as post-transplant consolidation. All receptors derive from a male donor with diffuse large B-cell lymphoma.

The J gene is TRBJ2-5, the V gene TRBV6-1, with a tentative D call TRBD2 (6 bases). Per the germline V gene, CDR1 is MNHNS and CDR2 is SASEGT. Trimming pared 4 bases from V and 11 bases from J, leaving 17 bases between. This CDR3 comprises 13 residues. CDR3 amino acids: CASSAGGPSGQYF. The CDR3 coding sequence is TGTGCCAGCAGTGCCGGCGGACCCAGCGGGCAGTACTTC.

The V and J genes are TRBV2 and TRBJ2-2; D is possibly TRBD2 (7 bases). The CDR3 is 15 residues long. Deletions cut 8 bases from V and 3 bases from J, with 16 bases between. Germline CDR1 is SNHLY and CDR2 is FYNNEI. CDR3 nucleotides: TGTGCCAGCGGGAACGGGGGGCGGGACACCGGGGAGCTGTTTTTT. This encodes CASGNGGRDTGELFF.

This rearrangement joins TRBV7-9 to TRBJ1-5, with D hard to call. This CDR3 has 14 amino acids. The germline V and J ends were trimmed by 5 bases and 0 bases, with 8 bases remaining between them. CDR1 and CDR2 from the germline V gene are SEHNR and FQNEAQ (reference sequence). CDR3 protein: CASSGLRSNQPQHF. CDR3 nucleotides: TGTGCCAGCAGCGGCCTCCGTAGCAATCAGCCCCAGCATTTT.

The rearrangement joins TRBV7-3 to TRBJ2-5, with D maybe TRBD2 (5 bases). CDR1 and CDR2 (germline): SGHTA, FQGTGA. V lost 3 bases, J lost 4 bases, and 12 bases lay in between. The CDR3 has 14 residues. CDR3 in DNA: TGTGCCAGCAGCTTCCCGGGGTCTCTAGAGACCCAGTACTTC. Its protein is CASSFPGSLETQYF.

A single count supports this clone. The V gene is TRBV19, the J gene TRBJ2-3; no reliable D call. CDR1 and CDR2 (germline): LNHDA, SQIVND (reference sequence). This CDR3 region has 15 residues. V was trimmed by 1 base and J by 0 bases, leaving 8 bases between them. In DNA form, the CDR3 reads TGTGCCAGTAGTATAGCAGTAACTAGCACAGATACGCAGTATTTT. Translating gives CASSIAVTSTDTQYF.

The V call is TRBV5-3, the J call TRBJ1-6; the D is unclear. TRBV5-3 is given ORF status, its function remaining uncertain. Trimming took off 3 bases at V and 14 bases at J, with 15 bases between the two ends. CDR3 length equals 13 residues. CDR3 nucleotides: TGTGCCAGAAGCTCAAGGCAGCTGACGACCCTCCACTTT. Encoded protein: CARSSRQLTTLHF.

The V call is TRBV4-2, the J call TRBJ1-1; D possibly corresponds to TRBD1 (6 bases). Germline V gene sequence: CDR1 LGHNA, CDR2 YNFKEQ. V was shortened by 0 bases and J by 4 bases, with 9 bases between the two germline ends. The CDR3 contains 14 residues. The CDR3 nucleotides read TGTGCCAGCAGCCAAGAGGAGACAGGCACTGAAGCTTTCTTT. It is translated as CASSQEETGTEAFF.

The chain couples TRBV7-9 to TRBJ1-4; 7 positions agree with TRBD1. The germline V gene has CDR1 SEHNR and CDR2 FQNEAQ (reference sequence). The junction had 8 bases not matched to a gene; V was cut back by 5 bases and J by 5 bases. This CDR3 has 15 amino acids. CDR3 amino acids: CASSATGQKNEKLFF. The CDR3 nucleotides read TGTGCCAGCAGCGCCACGGGACAGAAAAATGAAAAACTGTTTTTT.